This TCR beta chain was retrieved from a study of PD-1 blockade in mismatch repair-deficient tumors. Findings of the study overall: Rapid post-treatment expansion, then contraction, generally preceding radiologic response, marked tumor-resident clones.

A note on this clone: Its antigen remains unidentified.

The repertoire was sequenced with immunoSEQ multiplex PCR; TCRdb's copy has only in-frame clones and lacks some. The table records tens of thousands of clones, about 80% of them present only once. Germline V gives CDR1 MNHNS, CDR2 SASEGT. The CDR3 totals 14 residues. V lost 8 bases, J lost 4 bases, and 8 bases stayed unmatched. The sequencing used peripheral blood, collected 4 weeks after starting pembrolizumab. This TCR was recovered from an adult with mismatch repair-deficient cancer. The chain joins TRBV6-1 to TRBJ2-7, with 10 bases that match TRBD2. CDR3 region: CASSWSSGGYEQYF. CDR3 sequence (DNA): TGTGCCAGCTCGTGGTCTAGCGGGGGATACGAGCAGTACTTC.